A selection of T cell receptor beta chains follows, all from one sample in a study of beta chain features in type 1 diabetes. Assay: immunoSEQ multiplex PCR; the TCRdb copy retains only in-frame clones and omits some. The repertoire holds some 240,000 clones, with 11% as singletons. Sequencing was carried out using central memory CD4+ T cells from blood. The origin of the receptors is a man aged 18 to 30 in good health. CDR3s include the opening cysteine and the closing phenylalanine or tryptophan. The D gene is left open where the match is weak. Where a row states a size, it is once, few, many or the class of an expanded clone; other rows omit it.

D gene | J gene | clone size | V gene | CDR3 DNA | CDR3 protein
. | TRBJ2-1 | few | TRBV30 | TGTGCCTGGAGTGGGAGGCTGATATCCTACAATGAGCAGTTCTTC | CAWSGRLISYNEQFF
. | TRBJ1-4 | . | TRBV29-1 | TGCAGCGTTTCGCAGGGAAATTATGAAAAACTGTTTTTT | CSVSQGNYEKLFF
. | TRBJ2-1 | . | TRBV5-1 | TGCGCCAGCAGTCAACAGGGAAGGGACAATGAGCAGTTCTTC | CASSQQGRDNEQFF
. | TRBJ2-3 | few | TRBV28 | TGTGCCAGCACGGCAGGGGGCACAGATACGCAGTATTTT | CASTAGGTDTQYF
. | TRBJ2-5 | few | TRBV5-1 | TGCGCCAGCAGCTTGAGCAACGACAGGAGAGAGACCCAGTACTTC | CASSLSNDRRETQYF
TRBD2 | TRBJ2-3 | . | TRBV19 | TGTGCCAGTAGTTTTAGCGGGAGGGCTGATACGCAGTATTTT | CASSFSGRADTQYF
TRBD2 | TRBJ2-5 | few | TRBV7-2 | TGTGCCAGCAGCCCGGGCGGGGGTACCCCCGGGTACTTC | CASSPGGGTPGYF
. | TRBJ2-3 | many | TRBV7-3 | TGTGCCAGCAGCTTAATGCAGGGAACAGATACGCAGTATTTT | CASSLMQGTDTQYF
TRBD1 | TRBJ1-5 | . | TRBV7-2 | TGTGCCAGCAGCTTATCAGGGGGGTTAGGGCAGCCCCAGCATTTT | CASSLSGGLGQPQHF
. | TRBJ2-7 | . | TRBV4-2 | TGTGCCAGCAGATTCGACAACTCCTACGAGCAGTACTTC | CASRFDNSYEQYF
TRBD2 | TRBJ2-2 | . | TRBV15 | TGTGCCACCAGCAGAGATCTAGCGGGGAACACCGGGGAGCTGTTTTTT | CATSRDLAGNTGELFF
. | TRBJ1-1 | few | TRBV4-3 | TGCGCCAGCAGCCAAGATGCGACAGGCGTGAAAGCTTTCTTT | CASSQDATGVKAFF
TRBD2 | TRBJ2-1 | few | TRBV4-3 | TGCGCCAGCAGCCAAGGGAGACGAGCGGGAGAGGAAGACAATGAGCAGTTCTTC | CASSQGRRAGEEDNEQFF
. | TRBJ2-7 | few | TRBV5-1 | TGCGCCAGCAGCCCTGGGGTAGGGATCATCTACGAGCAGTACTTC | CASSPGVGIIYEQYF
. | TRBJ1-5 | . | TRBV7-2 | TGTGCCAGCAGCCCTGGGCCAGGCGGCAATCAGCCCCAGCATTTT | CASSPGPGGNQPQHF
TRBD1 | TRBJ2-3 | few | TRBV2 | TGTGCCAGCGAGACAGGGGAGGCAGATACGCAGTATTTT | CASETGEADTQYF
. | TRBJ1-1 | few | TRBV29-1 | TGCAGCGTTGAGTCCGGGATTACTGAAGCTTTCTTT | CSVESGITEAFF
. | TRBJ1-1 | . | TRBV2 | TGTGCCAGCAGGGAAACAGACATGAACACTGAAGCTTTCTTT | CASRETDMNTEAFF
TRBD2 | TRBJ2-1 | . | TRBV5-4 | TGTGCCAGCAGCTTCCGGGACTACCTGAATGAGCAGTTCTTC | CASSFRDYLNEQFF
. | TRBJ2-3 | few | TRBV6-1 | TGTGCCAGCTCTAGCGCGCTCACAGATACGCAGTATTTT | CASSSALTDTQYF
. | TRBJ2-1 | few | TRBV5-1 | TGCGCCAGCAGCTTGGGTGAAAGCTCCTACAATGAGCAGTTCTTC | CASSLGESSYNEQFF
. | TRBJ1-1 | few | TRBV4-1 | TGCGCCAGCAGCCAAGTTCCCGGACCGAACACTGAAGCTTTCTTT | CASSQVPGPNTEAFF
. | TRBJ2-4 | . | TRBV6-5 | TGTGCCAGCAGTGCCGACCGGTGGGAAGGAAACATTCAGTACTTC | CASSADRWEGNIQYF
. | TRBJ2-2 | . | TRBV14 | TGTGCCAGCAGTCGTCCGGGACTTAAACTTACCGGGGAGCTGTTTTTT | CASSRPGLKLTGELFF
TRBD1 | TRBJ2-7 | few | TRBV5-1 | TGCGCCAGCAGCTTGTCCGCAGGGGGCTACGAGCAGTACTTC | CASSLSAGGYEQYF
. | TRBJ2-3 | many | TRBV18 | TGTGCCAGCTCACCGTCCACAGATACGCAGTATTTT | CASSPSTDTQYF
TRBD1 | TRBJ1-5 | . | TRBV6-6 | TGTGCCAGCAGCTGGACAGGTGGCAATCAGCCCCAGCATTTT | CASSWTGGNQPQHF
. | TRBJ2-5 | . | TRBV11-2 | TGTGCCAGCAGCGCAACCGGACTAATGGGTATAGAGACCCAGTACTTC | CASSATGLMGIETQYF
. | TRBJ2-7 | . | TRBV25-1 | TGTGCCAGCAGGGACCAGGACTTGAACGAGCAGTACTTC | CASRDQDLNEQYF
TRBD1 | TRBJ2-2 | . | TRBV6-6 | TGTGCCAGCAGTCAGACACAGGGGGTGGCCACCGGGGAGCTGTTTTTT | CASSQTQGVATGELFF
. | TRBJ2-5 | . | TRBV18 | TGTGCCAGCTCACCACGAAGGGAAGAGACCCAGTACTTC | CASSPRREETQYF
. | TRBJ2-1 | few | TRBV29-1 | TGCAGCGTAGTCGCCGACTCCTACAATGAGCAGTTCTTC | CSVVADSYNEQFF
TRBD1 | TRBJ2-5 | few | TRBV10-3 | TGTGCCATCAGTGAGTCGATTGGACAGGGGGAGACCCAGTACTTC | CAISESIGQGETQYF
TRBD2 | TRBJ2-5 | few | TRBV7-9 | TGTGCCAGCGACGGCGGGAGGGCCGGGGAGACCCAGTACTTC | CASDGGRAGETQYF
TRBD2 | TRBJ2-1 | few | TRBV5-1 | TGCGCCAGCAGGGCGGGAGTGTACAATGAGCAGTTCTTC | CASRAGVYNEQFF
TRBD2 | TRBJ2-1 | . | TRBV11-2 | TGTGCCAGCAGCGCCTCCGGGACTAGCGGCACACGCAGTTACAATGAGCAGTTCTTC | CASSASGTSGTRSYNEQFF
TRBD2 | TRBJ2-5 | few | TRBV5-1 | TGCGCCAGCAGCTCGGGACTACAAGAGACCCAGTACTTC | CASSSGLQETQYF
TRBD1 | TRBJ2-3 | many | TRBV6-5 | TGTGCCAGCACCCCGGGACAGAGCACAGATACGCAGTATTTT | CASTPGQSTDTQYF
. | TRBJ1-1 | . | TRBV7-2 | TGTGCCAGCAGCTTCGAACAGATGAACACTGAAGCTTTCTTT | CASSFEQMNTEAFF
TRBD1 | TRBJ1-1 | . | TRBV27 | TGTGCCAGCAGCTACTGGGACAGAAGGAACACTGAAGCTTTCTTT | CASSYWDRRNTEAFF
TRBD1 | TRBJ2-7 | many | TRBV15 | TGTGCCACCAGCAGAGGGGACAGTAGAGGCTACGAGCAGTACTTC | CATSRGDSRGYEQYF
. | TRBJ2-5 | few | TRBV29-1 | TGCAGCTCAGAAAGGGGTTTGGGAGAGACCCAGTACTTC | CSSERGLGETQYF
. | TRBJ1-1 | . | TRBV6-1 | TGTGCCAGCAGAGCTCATCACAGGGAGACTGAAGCTTTCTTT | CASRAHHRETEAFF
. | TRBJ1-5 | . | TRBV11-2 | TGTGCCAGCAGCTTAGATTATGGTCAGCCCCAGCATTTT | CASSLDYGQPQHF
TRBD2 | TRBJ2-5 | few | TRBV5-6 | TGTGCCAGCAGCTCGGGACTACTTAGAGAGACCCAGTACTTC | CASSSGLLRETQYF
TRBD1 | TRBJ2-1 | few | TRBV5-1 | TGCGCCAGCAGCTTGGGGCAGGGGGATGAGCAGTTCTTC | CASSLGQGDEQFF
. | TRBJ2-4 | . | TRBV27 | TGTGCCAGCAGTTTAGGGTGGGCCAAAAACATTCAGTACTTC | CASSLGWAKNIQYF
. | TRBJ2-5 | once | TRBV18 | TGTGCCAGCTCAGCTACCCCTAGCGCCCAAGAGACCCAGTACTTC | CASSATPSAQETQYF
TRBD1 | TRBJ1-3 | . | TRBV7-2 | TGTGCCAGCAGCTGGGACAGCTCTGGAAACACCATATATTTT | CASSWDSSGNTIYF
. | TRBJ2-5 | . | TRBV29-1 | TGCAGCGTTGTTCACGCCAACCAAGAGACCCAGTACTTC | CSVVHANQETQYF
. | TRBJ2-4 | few | TRBV4-3 | TGCGCCAGCAGCCAAGATGCCCTGATGGGGACCAAAAACATTCAGTACTTC | CASSQDALMGTKNIQYF
. | TRBJ1-3 | few | TRBV7-2 | TGTGCCAGCAGCCTCTACTCTGGAAACACCATATATTTT | CASSLYSGNTIYF
TRBD2 | TRBJ2-3 | few | TRBV7-2 | TGTGCCAGCAGCGCCGGCGGGAGGTCCACAGATACGCAGTATTTT | CASSAGGRSTDTQYF
. | TRBJ2-3 | . | TRBV11-2 | TGTGCCAGCAGCCAAGATTGGTCCCCGTGGGGCACAGATACGCAGTATTTT | CASSQDWSPWGTDTQYF
. | TRBJ1-2 | few | TRBV30 | TGTGCCTGGAGTGTAGGTTTCGGCTACACCTTC | CAWSVGFGYTF
TRBD1 | TRBJ2-6 | . | TRBV5-1 | TGCGCCAGCAGCTCTACCGGGACAGGGGGCACTCCTGGGGCCAACGTCCTGACTTTC | CASSSTGTGGTPGANVLTF
. | TRBJ1-4 | many | TRBV25-1 | TGTGCCAGCAGTGCCCGTCAGGCTAATGAAAAACTGTTTTTT | CASSARQANEKLFF
. | TRBJ2-1 | . | TRBV4-3 | TGCGCCAGCAGCCAAGAGTACAGTTCGAATGAGCAGTTCTTC | CASSQEYSSNEQFF
. | TRBJ2-7 | . | TRBV5-1 | TGCGCCAGCAGCACCGCCGGGTCGTCCTACGAGCAGTACTTC | CASSTAGSSYEQYF